This TCR beta chain was profiled in a study of identical twins. MiXCR was run by TCRdb on the 5' RACE reads, yielding one entry per CDR3 protein. Of some 250,000 distinct CDR3 sequences in the sample, roughly an eighth were seen once. Germline values: CDR1 ENHRY, CDR2 SYGVKD. Trimming took 10 bases from V and 6 from J, leaving 12 bases between them. The CDR3 is 12 residues long. This clonotype was detected ten times or more. This sample was also put to use in a study of yellow fever vaccine responses in identical twins.

The sequence was collected from a woman under 30 in good health. V gene TRBV10-3 combines with J gene TRBJ2-2; D is unclear. Sequencing used memory (CD45RO+) T cells sorted from blood. CDR3 sequence reads: CATVNGPGELFF. The CDR3 coding sequence is TGTGCCACCGTAAACGGGCCCGGGGAGCTGTTTTTT.